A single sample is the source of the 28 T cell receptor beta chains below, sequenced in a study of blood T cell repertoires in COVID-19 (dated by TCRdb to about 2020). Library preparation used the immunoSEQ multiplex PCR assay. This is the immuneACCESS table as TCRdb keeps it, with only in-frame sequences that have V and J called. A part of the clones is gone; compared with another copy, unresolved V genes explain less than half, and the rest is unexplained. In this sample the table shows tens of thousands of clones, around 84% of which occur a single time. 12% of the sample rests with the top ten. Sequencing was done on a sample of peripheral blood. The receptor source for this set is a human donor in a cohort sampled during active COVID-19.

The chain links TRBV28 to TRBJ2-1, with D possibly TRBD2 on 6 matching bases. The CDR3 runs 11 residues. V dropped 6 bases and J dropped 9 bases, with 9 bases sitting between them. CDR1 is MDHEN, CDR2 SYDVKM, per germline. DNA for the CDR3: TGTGCCAGCAGCCGGAGGGGTGAGCAGTTCTTC. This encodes CASSRRGEQFF. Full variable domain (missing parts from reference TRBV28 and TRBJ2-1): DVKVTQSSRYLVKRTGEKVFLECVQDMDHENMFWYRQDPGLGLRLIYFSYDVKMKEKGDIPEGYSVSREKKERFSLILESASTNQTSMYLCASSRRGEQFFGPGTRLTVL.

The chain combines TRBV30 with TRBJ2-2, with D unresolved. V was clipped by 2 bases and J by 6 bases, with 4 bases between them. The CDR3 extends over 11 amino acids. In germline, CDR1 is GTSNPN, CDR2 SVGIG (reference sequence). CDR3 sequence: CAWSSAGELFF. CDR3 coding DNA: TGTGCCTGGAGTTCCGCCGGGGAGCTGTTTTTT.

The CDR3 region has the DNA TGCGCCAGCAGCTTGGGGGCAGAGGATACGCAGTATTTT. Residues: CASSLGAEDTQYF. This rearrangement joins TRBV5-1 to TRBJ2-3; unclear D gene. The CDR3 contains 13 residues. The ends were cut back, 0 bases at V and 6 bases at J, with 8 bases in the middle. Germline-derived CDR1 and CDR2 are SGHRS and YFSETQ. The whole variable domain, filled in from reference TRBV5-1 and TRBJ2-3, reads KAGVTQTPRYLIKTRGQQVTLSCSPISGHRSVSWYQQTPGQGLQFLFEYFSETQRNKGNFPGRFSGRQFSNSRSEMNVSTLELGDSALYLCASSLGAEDTQYFGPGTRLTVL.

The CDR3 sequence is CAILDRRTMGYTF. The CDR3 DNA reads as TGTGCCATTTTGGACAGGAGGACTATGGGCTACACCTTC. The V and J genes are TRBV10-3 and TRBJ1-2; 7 bases fit TRBD1. The CDR3 covers 13 residues. The ends lost 9 bases at V and 8 bases at J; junction bases unmatched: 12. Germline CDR1 ENHRY, CDR2 SYGVKD.

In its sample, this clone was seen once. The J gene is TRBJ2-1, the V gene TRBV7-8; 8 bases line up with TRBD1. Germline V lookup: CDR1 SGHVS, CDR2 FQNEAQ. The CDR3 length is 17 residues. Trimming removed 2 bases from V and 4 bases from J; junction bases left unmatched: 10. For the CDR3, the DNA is TGTGCCAGCAGCTTACGGGGTTTTGGACAGGGTTACAATGAGCAGTTCTTC. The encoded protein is CASSLRGFGQGYNEQFF. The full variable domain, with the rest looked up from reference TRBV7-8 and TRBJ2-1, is GAGVSQSPRYKVAKRGQDVALRCDPISGHVSLFWYQQALGQGPEFLTYFQNEAQLDKSGLPSDRFFAERPEGSVSTLKIQRTQQEDSAVYLCASSLRGFGQGYNEQFFGPGTRLTVL.

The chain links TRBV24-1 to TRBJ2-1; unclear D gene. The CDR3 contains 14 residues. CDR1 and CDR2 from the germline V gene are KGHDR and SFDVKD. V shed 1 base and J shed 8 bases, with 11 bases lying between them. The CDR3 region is CATSDFQAGDEQFF. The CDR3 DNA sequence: TGTGCCACCAGTGATTTCCAAGCCGGAGATGAGCAGTTCTTC.

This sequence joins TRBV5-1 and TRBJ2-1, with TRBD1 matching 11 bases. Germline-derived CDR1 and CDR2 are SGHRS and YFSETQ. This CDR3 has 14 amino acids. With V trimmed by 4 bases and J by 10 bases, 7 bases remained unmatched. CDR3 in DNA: TGCGCCAGCAGCCCGGGACAGGGGGTTGGCGAGCAGTTCTTC. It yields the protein CASSPGQGVGEQFF.

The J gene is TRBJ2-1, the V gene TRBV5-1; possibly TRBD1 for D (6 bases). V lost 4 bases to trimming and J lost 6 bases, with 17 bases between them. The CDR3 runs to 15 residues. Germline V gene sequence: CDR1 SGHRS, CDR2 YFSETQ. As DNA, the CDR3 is TGCGCCAGCAGCACCGGACAGTTATCCGCCAATGAGCAGTTCTTC. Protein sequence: CASSTGQLSANEQFF.

The CDR3 bases are TGCGCCAGCAGCTTGATGGGAGCAGGGGCCTACGAGCAGTACTTC. This translates into CASSLMGAGAYEQYF. The chain links TRBV5-1 to TRBJ2-7, with a tentative D call TRBD1 (6 bases). The germline V and J ends were trimmed by 1 base and 2 bases, with 13 bases remaining between them. The germline CDR1 and CDR2 sequences are SGHRS and YFSETQ. The CDR3 runs to 15 residues.

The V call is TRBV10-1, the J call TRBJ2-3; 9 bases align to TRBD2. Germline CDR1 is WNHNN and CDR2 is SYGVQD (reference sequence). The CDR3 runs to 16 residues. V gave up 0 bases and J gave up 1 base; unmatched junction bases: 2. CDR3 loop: CASSESTSGRTDTQYF. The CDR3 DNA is TGCGCCAGCAGTGAGTCAACTAGCGGGCGCACAGATACGCAGTATTTT.

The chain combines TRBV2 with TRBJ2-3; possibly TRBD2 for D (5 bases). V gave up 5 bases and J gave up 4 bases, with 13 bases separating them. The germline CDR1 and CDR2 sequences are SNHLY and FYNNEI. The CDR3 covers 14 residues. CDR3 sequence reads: CASSLSGNPDTQYF. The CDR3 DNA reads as TGTGCCAGCAGTCTGTCGGGGAACCCAGATACGCAGTATTTT.

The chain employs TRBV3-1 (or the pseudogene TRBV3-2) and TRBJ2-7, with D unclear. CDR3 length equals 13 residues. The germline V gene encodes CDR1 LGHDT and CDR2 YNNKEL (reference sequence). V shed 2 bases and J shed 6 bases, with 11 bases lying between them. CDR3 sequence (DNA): TGTGCCAGCAGCCAAACCGGGTCCATCGAGCAGTACTTC. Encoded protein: CASSQTGSIEQYF.

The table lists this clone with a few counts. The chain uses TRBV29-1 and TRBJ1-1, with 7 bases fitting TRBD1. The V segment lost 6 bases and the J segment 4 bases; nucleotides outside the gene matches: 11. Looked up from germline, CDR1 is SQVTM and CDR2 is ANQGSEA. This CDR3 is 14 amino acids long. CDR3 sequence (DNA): TGCAGCGTCCCCATCGGACAGGTGGGCACTGAAGCTTTCTTT. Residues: CSVPIGQVGTEAFF. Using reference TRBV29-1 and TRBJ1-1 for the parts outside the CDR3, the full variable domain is SAVISQKPSRDICQRGTSLTIQCQVDSQVTMMFWYRQQPGQSLTLIATANQGSEATYESGFVIDKFPISRPNLTFSTLTVSNMSPEDSSIYLCSVPIGQVGTEAFFGQGTRLTVV.

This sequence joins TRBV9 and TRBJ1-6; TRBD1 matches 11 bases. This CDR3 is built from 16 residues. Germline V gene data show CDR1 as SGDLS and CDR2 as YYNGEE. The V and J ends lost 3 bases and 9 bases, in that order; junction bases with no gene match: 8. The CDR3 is CASSAPGQGAFSPLHF. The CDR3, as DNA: TGTGCCAGCAGCGCTCCCGGACAGGGGGCTTTTTCACCCCTCCACTTT.

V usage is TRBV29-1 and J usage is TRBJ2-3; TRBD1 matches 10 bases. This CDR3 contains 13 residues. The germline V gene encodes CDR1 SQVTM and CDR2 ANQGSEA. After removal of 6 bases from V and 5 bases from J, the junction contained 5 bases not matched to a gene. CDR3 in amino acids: CSVDRGRRDTQYF. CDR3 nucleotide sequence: TGCAGCGTAGACAGGGGGCGCAGAGATACGCAGTATTTT.

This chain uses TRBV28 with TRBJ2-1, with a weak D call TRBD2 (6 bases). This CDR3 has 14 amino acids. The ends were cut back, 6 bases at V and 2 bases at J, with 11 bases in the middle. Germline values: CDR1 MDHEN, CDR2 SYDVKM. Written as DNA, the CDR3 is TGTGCCAGCAGGACGGGAGCCGCCTACAATGAGCAGTTCTTC. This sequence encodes CASRTGAAYNEQFF.

The CDR3 reads CASSLEGSLNTEAFF. As DNA, the CDR3 is TGCGCCAGCAGCTTGGAGGGGTCACTGAACACTGAAGCTTTCTTT. The genes are TRBV5-1 and TRBJ1-1; tentative D call: TRBD1 (5 bases). CDR1 is SGHRS, CDR2 YFSETQ, per germline. V was pared by 0 bases and J by 0 bases, with 9 bases between. This CDR3 comprises 15 residues.

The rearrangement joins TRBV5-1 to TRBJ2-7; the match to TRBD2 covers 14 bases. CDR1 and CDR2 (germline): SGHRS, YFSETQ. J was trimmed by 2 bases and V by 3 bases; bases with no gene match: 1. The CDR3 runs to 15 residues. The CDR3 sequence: CASSSGLAGAYEQYF. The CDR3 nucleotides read TGCGCCAGCAGCTCGGGACTAGCGGGGGCCTACGAGCAGTACTTC. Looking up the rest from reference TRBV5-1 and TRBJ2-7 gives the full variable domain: KAGVTQTPRYLIKTRGQQVTLSCSPISGHRSVSWYQQTPGQGLQFLFEYFSETQRNKGNFPGRFSGRQFSNSRSEMNVSTLELGDSALYLCASSSGLAGAYEQYFGPGTRLTVT.

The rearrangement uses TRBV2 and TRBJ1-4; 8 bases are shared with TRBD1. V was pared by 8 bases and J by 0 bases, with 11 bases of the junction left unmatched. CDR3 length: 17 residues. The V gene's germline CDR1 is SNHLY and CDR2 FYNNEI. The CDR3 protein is CASAPRDRPSTNEKLFF. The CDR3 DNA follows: TGTGCCAGCGCGCCCCGGGACAGGCCCTCAACTAATGAAAAACTGTTTTTT.

CDR3 in amino acids: CASSPGGSPRDTQYF. CDR3 in DNA: TGTGCCAGCAGCCCCGGCGGCAGCCCCCGTGATACGCAGTATTTT. This rearrangement joins TRBV9 to TRBJ2-3; the D is unclear. The CDR3 has 15 residues. The V end was cut by 4 bases, the J end by 6 bases, with 18 bases between. The germline CDR1 and CDR2 sequences are SGDLS and YYNGEE.

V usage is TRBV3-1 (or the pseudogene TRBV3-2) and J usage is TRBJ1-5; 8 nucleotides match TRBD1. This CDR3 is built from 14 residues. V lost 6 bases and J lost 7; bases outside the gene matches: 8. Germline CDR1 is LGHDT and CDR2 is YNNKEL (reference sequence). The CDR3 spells CASSRGQGGQPQHF. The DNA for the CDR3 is TGTGCCAGCAGTCGAGGACAGGGAGGACAGCCCCAGCATTTT.

Here the CDR3 reads CASSPNNYEQYF. CDR3 DNA: TGTGCCAGTAGTCCAAACAACTACGAGCAGTACTTC. The rearrangement uses TRBV19 and TRBJ2-7; D ambiguous. The CDR3 totals 12 residues. CDR1 is LNHDA, CDR2 SQIVND, per germline (reference sequence). V gave up 5 bases and J gave up 3 bases, with 8 bases separating them. Variable domain in full (rest from reference TRBV19 and TRBJ2-7): DGGITQSPKYLFRKEGQNVTLSCEQNLNHDAMYWYRQDPGQGLRLIYYSQIVNDFQKGDIAEGYSVSREKKESFPLTVTSAQKNPTAFYLCASSPNNYEQYFGPGTRLTVT.

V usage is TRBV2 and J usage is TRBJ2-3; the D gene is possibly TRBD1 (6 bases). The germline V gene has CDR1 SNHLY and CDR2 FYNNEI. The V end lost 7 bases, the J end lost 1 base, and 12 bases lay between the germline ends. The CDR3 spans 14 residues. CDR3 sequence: CASKLQGRTDTQYF. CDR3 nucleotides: TGTGCCAGCAAATTACAGGGACGCACAGATACGCAGTATTTT.

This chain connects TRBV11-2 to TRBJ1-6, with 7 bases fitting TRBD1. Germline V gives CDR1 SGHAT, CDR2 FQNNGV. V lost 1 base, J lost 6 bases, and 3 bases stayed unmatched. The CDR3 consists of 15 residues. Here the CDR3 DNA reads TGTGCCAGCAGCTTAGGGACAGGACTTAATTCACCCCTCCACTTT. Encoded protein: CASSLGTGLNSPLHF.

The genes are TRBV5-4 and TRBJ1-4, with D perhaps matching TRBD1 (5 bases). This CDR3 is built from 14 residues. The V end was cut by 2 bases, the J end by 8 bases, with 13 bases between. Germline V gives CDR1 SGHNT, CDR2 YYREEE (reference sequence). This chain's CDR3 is CASSFSAGEEKLFF. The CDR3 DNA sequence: TGTGCCAGCAGCTTTTCCGCGGGGGAGGAAAAACTGTTTTTT.

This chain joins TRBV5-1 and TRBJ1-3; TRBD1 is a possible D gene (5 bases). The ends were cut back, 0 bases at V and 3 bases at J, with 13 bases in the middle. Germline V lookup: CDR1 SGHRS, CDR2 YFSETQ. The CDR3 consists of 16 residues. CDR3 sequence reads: CASSLAGGRYGNTIYF. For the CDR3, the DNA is TGCGCCAGCAGCTTGGCCGGGGGGAGGTATGGAAACACCATATATTTT.

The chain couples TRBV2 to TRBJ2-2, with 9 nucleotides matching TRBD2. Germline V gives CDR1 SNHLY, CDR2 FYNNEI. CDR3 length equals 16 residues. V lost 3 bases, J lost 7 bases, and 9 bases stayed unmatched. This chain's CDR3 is CASSERGGTYLGELFF. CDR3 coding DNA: TGTGCCAGCAGTGAGCGGGGGGGGACCTACCTCGGGGAGCTGTTTTTT.

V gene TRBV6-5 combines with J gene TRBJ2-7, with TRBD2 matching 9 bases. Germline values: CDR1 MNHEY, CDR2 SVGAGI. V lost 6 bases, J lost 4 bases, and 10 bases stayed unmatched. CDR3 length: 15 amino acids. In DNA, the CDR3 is TGTGCCAGCAGAAGCGAGCGGGAGGTTGCTTACGAGCAGTACTTC. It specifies CASRSEREVAYEQYF.